This passage covers 22 T cell receptor beta chains from one sample sequenced in a study of T cell changes during pregnancy in multiple sclerosis. The repertoire was sequenced with immunoSEQ multiplex PCR; TCRdb's copy has only in-frame clones and lacks some. The sample holds 50,000 or so clones, approximately 92% seen once. The sample consisted of CD4+ T cells from peripheral blood mononuclear cells, taken in the third trimester of pregnancy. These receptors were obtained from a female donor with multiple sclerosis, enrolled in a pregnancy study.

The chain combines TRBV7-3 with TRBJ1-1, with 9 bases lining up with TRBD1. The CDR3 runs 14 residues. The ends lost 5 bases at V and 5 bases at J; junction bases unmatched: 6. Germline V lookup: CDR1 SGHTA, CDR2 FQGTGA. The CDR3 sequence is CASSKQGASTEAFF. CDR3 DNA sequence: TGTGCCAGCAGCAAACAGGGGGCTTCGACTGAAGCTTTCTTT.

V is TRBV7-2 and J is TRBJ2-1, with D possibly TRBD2 on 5 matching bases. From germline, CDR1 is SGHTA and CDR2 FQGNSA. The V gene lost 0 bases and the J gene lost 15 bases, with 15 bases spanning the gap. The CDR3 sequence is 13 residues long. The CDR3 DNA sequence: TGTGCCAGCAGCTTAGCAGGTGACGGGGTTTCGTTCTTC. Protein sequence: CASSLAGDGVSFF. Full variable domain (remainder filled in from reference TRBV7-2 and TRBJ2-1): GAGVSQSPSNKVTEKGKDVELRCDPISGHTALYWYRQSLGQGLEFLIYFQGNSAPDKSGLPSDRFSAERTGGSVSTLTIQRTQQEDSAVYLCASSLAGDGVSFFGPGTRLTVL.

J is TRBJ2-2 and V is TRBV5-4, with 9 bases fitting TRBD2. The CDR3 loop spans 17 amino acids. Germline CDR1 reads SGHNT; CDR2 reads YYREEE (reference sequence). With V trimmed by 4 bases and J by 6 bases, 13 bases remained unmatched. The CDR3 loop is CASSPGERGGVPGELFF. In DNA form, the CDR3 reads TGTGCCAGCAGCCCCGGGGAACGCGGGGGGGTTCCCGGGGAGCTGTTTTTT.

The chain has TRBV27 and TRBJ1-1; 8 nucleotides match TRBD1. V was clipped by 5 bases and J by 1 base; unmatched bases: 9. This CDR3 comprises 16 residues. Germline loops: CDR1 MNHEY, CDR2 SMNVEV (reference sequence). CDR3 DNA: TGTGCCAGCAGTCCTACGACCGGGACAGGGAACACTGAAGCTTTCTTT. This codes for CASSPTTGTGNTEAFF.

V usage is TRBV6-4 and J usage is TRBJ1-5; D is unclear. The germline CDR1 and CDR2 sequences are MRHNA and SNTAGT. The V end lost 2 bases, the J end lost 6 bases, and 14 bases lay between the germline ends. This CDR3 spans 15 amino acids. Here the CDR3 DNA reads TGTGCCAGCAGTGACAGGAGGGATGCGTCTCAGCCCCAGCATTTT. It codes for CASSDRRDASQPQHF.

The chain employs TRBV5-8 and TRBJ2-7; tentatively, D is TRBD2 (5 bases). V lost 0 bases to trimming and J lost 2 bases, with 15 bases between them. Germline loops: CDR1 SGHTS, CDR2 YDEGEE. The CDR3 covers 16 residues. This chain's CDR3 is CASSLATGRDPYEQYF. Here the CDR3 DNA reads TGTGCCAGCAGCTTGGCCACGGGCCGGGATCCCTACGAGCAGTACTTC.

V gene TRBV6-1 combines with J gene TRBJ2-5, with a possible D match to TRBD2 (5 bases). V was shortened by 4 bases and J by 1 base, with 7 bases between the two germline ends. The CDR3 totals 13 residues. Germline V gene sequence: CDR1 MNHNS, CDR2 SASEGT. CDR3 sequence (DNA): TGTGCCAGCAGTGCGGGGTTCCAAGAGACCCAGTACTTC. This encodes CASSAGFQETQYF.

This clone was observed a single time. CDR3 DNA sequence: TGTGCCAGCAGTGAGTCAGGGAATGGGGAAAAACTGTTTTTT. Its protein is CASSESGNGEKLFF. The rearrangement uses TRBV2 and TRBJ1-4; possibly TRBD1 for D (5 bases). This CDR3 contains 14 residues. Trimming left V 3 bases short and J 8 bases short, with 13 bases between. The germline CDR1 and CDR2 sequences are SNHLY and FYNNEI.

This clone has only one observation. This sequence joins TRBV28 and TRBJ2-7; D remains ambiguous. The CDR3 runs to 11 residues. CDR1 is MDHEN and CDR2 is SYDVKM in the germline V gene. The ends were cut back, 2 bases at V and 7 bases at J, with 6 bases in the middle. The CDR3 DNA reads as TGTGCCAGCAGTTTAGAACGGGAGCAGTACTTC. Its translation: CASSLEREQYF.

This rearrangement joins TRBV6-6 to TRBJ2-2; tentatively, D is TRBD1 (6 bases). CDR3 length: 16 amino acids. V was shortened by 2 bases and J by 2 bases, with 12 bases between the two germline ends. Germline CDR1 and CDR2: MNHNY and SVGAGI (reference sequence). The CDR3 DNA reads TGTGCCAGCAGTTACAATCAGGGGCGTAACACCGGGGAGCTGTTTTTT. Its translation: CASSYNQGRNTGELFF.

The chain carries TRBV10-3 and TRBJ1-5; 7 bases match TRBD1. The germline V gene encodes CDR1 ENHRY and CDR2 SYGVKD. The CDR3 is made up of 14 amino acids. Trimming cost V 10 bases and J 0 bases; bases outside gene matches: 6. This chain's CDR3 is CATWDSYSNQPQHF. CDR3 DNA sequence: TGTGCCACCTGGGACAGCTATAGCAATCAGCCCCAGCATTTT.

V is TRBV5-6 and J is TRBJ1-1; no clear D. This CDR3 is 13 amino acids long. V dropped 2 bases and J dropped 1 base, with 6 bases sitting between them. Germline values: CDR1 SGHDT, CDR2 YYEEEE. The CDR3 sequence is CASSLTANTEAFF. The CDR3 DNA follows: TGTGCCAGCAGCTTAACTGCGAACACTGAAGCTTTCTTT.

The chain has TRBV5-6 and TRBJ2-3; the D gene is possibly TRBD1 (5 bases). CDR1 is SGHDT and CDR2 is YYEEEE in the germline V gene. Trimming left V 5 bases short and J 7 bases short, with 11 bases between. This CDR3 is built from 12 residues. The DNA for the CDR3 is TGTGCCAGCAGGCAAGGGGCAAATACGCAGTATTTT. This sequence encodes CASRQGANTQYF.

The V and J genes are TRBV13 and TRBJ1-1; TRBD1 is a possible D gene (5 bases). Trimming removed 3 bases at V and 2 bases at J, with 7 bases between. Germline V CDR1 and CDR2: PRHDT, FYEKMQ (reference sequence). This CDR3 spans 13 amino acids. CDR3 sequence (DNA): TGTGCCAGCAGCTTGACAGTAAACACTGAAGCTTTCTTT. Protein: CASSLTVNTEAFF.

V is TRBV7-8 and J is TRBJ1-5; D uncertain. The germline V and J ends were trimmed by 0 bases and 7 bases, with 7 bases remaining between them. The CDR3 has 13 residues. Germline CDR1 reads SGHVS; CDR2 reads FQNEAQ. The CDR3 nucleotides are TGTGCCAGCAGCTTAGCGCGAGGGCAGCCCCAGCATTTT. This gives the protein CASSLARGQPQHF.

As to this clone: Other DNA sequences of this sample code for an identical CDR3. The chain carries TRBV25-1 and TRBJ2-1; 10 bases are a match to TRBD2. V was pared by 3 bases and J by 0 bases, with 2 bases of the junction left unmatched. This CDR3 has 16 residues. CDR1 is MGHDK and CDR2 is SYGVNS in the germline V gene. CDR3 in DNA: TGTGCCAGCAGTGATTTAGCGGGGGGCTCCTACAATGAGCAGTTCTTC. It is translated as CASSDLAGGSYNEQFF.

The chain couples TRBV29-1 to TRBJ2-7, with a possible D match to TRBD1 (6 bases). V was pared by 4 bases and J by 7 bases, with 20 bases between. Germline CDR1 is SQVTM and CDR2 is ANQGSEA. The CDR3 loop spans 14 amino acids. The CDR3 sequence is CSVAVYRVPGEQYF. The CDR3 nucleotides read TGCAGCGTTGCCGTCTACAGGGTCCCGGGGGAGCAGTACTTC.

The V gene is TRBV5-1, the J gene TRBJ1-1; no clear D gene. CDR1 and CDR2 (germline): SGHRS, YFSETQ. The CDR3 has 15 residues. Trimming stripped 4 bases from V and 4 bases from J, with 17 bases between. CDR3 region: CASSDVRVLGTEAFF. CDR3 nucleotide sequence: TGCGCCAGCAGCGACGTCCGGGTTTTGGGCACTGAAGCTTTCTTT.

The chain joins TRBV28 to TRBJ2-7, with D unresolved. Trimming removed 6 bases at V and 7 bases at J, with 7 bases between. Germline CDR1 MDHEN, CDR2 SYDVKM. The CDR3 has 10 amino acids. The chain's CDR3 is CASSTREQYF. CDR3 sequence (DNA): TGTGCCAGCAGCACCCGGGAGCAGTACTTC.

The V gene is TRBV18, the J gene TRBJ2-2, with D perhaps matching TRBD1 (5 bases). This CDR3 contains 16 residues. The germline V and J ends were trimmed by 3 bases and 0 bases, with 11 bases remaining between them. Per germline, CDR1 KGHSH and CDR2 LQKENI. In DNA, the CDR3 is TGTGCCAGCTCACCGTCGGCAGGGACGAACACCGGGGAGCTGTTTTTT. This codes for CASSPSAGTNTGELFF.

V is TRBV2 and J is TRBJ1-2; 9 bases are shared with TRBD1. The CDR3 runs 16 residues. The germline V gene encodes CDR1 SNHLY and CDR2 FYNNEI. V lost 0 bases, J lost 4 bases, and 6 bases stayed unmatched. The CDR3 region is CASSEALGTGIYGYTF. CDR3 sequence (DNA): TGTGCCAGCAGTGAAGCGCTTGGGACAGGGATCTATGGCTACACCTTC.

This chain joins TRBV10-3 and TRBJ1-5; maybe TRBD1 (5 bases). This CDR3 region has 14 residues. Germline values: CDR1 ENHRY, CDR2 SYGVKD. Trimming removed 6 bases at V and 2 bases at J, with 11 bases between. This chain's CDR3 is CAISPEQGNQPQHF. The CDR3 DNA reads TGTGCCATCAGCCCCGAACAGGGCAATCAGCCCCAGCATTTT.